Below are 5 T cell receptor beta chains sequenced from a single sample in a study of regulatory T cells in long-lasting Graves disease. The time point here: newly diagnosed GD, antithyroid drugs for less than 3 months. Researchers made the TCR library from RNA that was extracted from PBMCs. To make TCR beta libraries, researchers used iRepertoire HTBI primers and Arm-PCR of CDR3 regions. TCRdb called the multiplex PCR reads again in MiXCR, with one record for every CDR3 protein. Here the sample spans 550,000 to 650,000 distinct CDR3 sequences, approximately 16% being singletons. This same sample was also taken into another study, of T cells in Graves' hyperthyroidism and ophthalmopathy.

The specimen was peripheral blood mononuclear cells (PBMCs), collected at new diagnosis, from a patient treated with antithyroid drugs. The receptors were sampled from a man aged 18 to 29 with Graves disease.

This clonotype was observed at least ten times. This likely comes from a read error, as the CDR3 has no conserved phenylalanine or tryptophan at its end. The limits of the CDR3 on the DNA are not certain, so only TCRdb's listed CDR3 is given. J is TRBJ2-7 and V is TRBV7-9. The CDR3 sequence runs 13 residues, both termini included. Germline V lookup: CDR1 SEHNR, CDR2 FQNEAQ (reference sequence). The CDR3 reads CASSLGQQSKQTL.

This clonotype was observed a handful of times. CDR3 in DNA: TGTGCCACAAATCAGGGAGGGGGCACTGAAGCTTTCTTT. It is translated as CATNQGGGTEAFF. The chain links TRBV25-1 to TRBJ1-1; possibly TRBD1 for D (6 bases). The V end was cut by 10 bases, the J end by 4 bases, with 16 bases between. The germline CDR1 and CDR2 sequences are MGHDK and SYGVNS. This CDR3 region has 13 residues. The variable domain in full, with the rest retrieved from reference TRBV25-1 and TRBJ1-1, is EADIYQTPRYLVIGTGKKITLECSQTMGHDKMYWYQQDPGMELHLIHYSYGVNSTEKGDLSSESTVSRIRTEHFPLTLESARPSHTSQYLCATNQGGGTEAFFGQGTRLTVV.

This clonotype has at least ten counts. The chain recombines TRBV5-1 with TRBJ1-1, with unresolved D. V was shortened by 0 bases and J by 0 bases, with 9 bases between the two germline ends. The CDR3 is made up of 15 amino acids. Germline values: CDR1 SGHRS, CDR2 YFSETQ. DNA for the CDR3: TGCGCCAGCAGCTTGGAAGGAGAGATGAACACTGAAGCTTTCTTT. Translation gives CASSLEGEMNTEAFF. Complete variable domain (other parts from reference TRBV5-1 and TRBJ1-1): KAGVTQTPRYLIKTRGQQVTLSCSPISGHRSVSWYQQTPGQGLQFLFEYFSETQRNKGNFPGRFSGRQFSNSRSEMNVSTLELGDSALYLCASSLEGEMNTEAFFGQGTRLTVV.

Regarding this clonotype: This may arise from a read error, as a much more abundant clone is one base away. The rearrangement uses TRBV7-3 and TRBJ2-4; a possible D gene is TRBD2 (5 bases). CDR1 and CDR2 (germline): SGHTA, FQGTGA. The CDR3 is 18 amino acids. Between the trimmed V and J ends, which lost 1 base and 13 bases, there was a span of 29 bases. The CDR3 protein is CASSLRRLAESSYNEQYF. The CDR3 nucleotides are TGTGCCAGCAGCTTAAGGAGGCTAGCAGAGAGCTCCTACAATGAGCAGTACTTC.

This clonotype was detected ten times or more. The V and J genes are TRBV14 and TRBJ2-1, with a tentative D call TRBD2 (7 bases). Trimming removed 0 bases from V and 12 bases from J, with 9 bases in between. Germline V lookup: CDR1 SGHDN, CDR2 FVKESK. The CDR3 totals 12 residues. The chain's CDR3 is CASSQDGGRQFF. For the CDR3, the DNA is TGTGCCAGCAGCCAAGACGGGGGGCGGCAGTTCTTC.